A selection of T cell receptor beta chains follows, all from one sample in a study of T cell repertoires in cytomegalovirus infection. TCRdb ran MiXCR on the reads and lists one entry per CDR3 protein. The table records under 300,000 distinct CDR3 sequences, about 17% of them present only once. The sequenced sample was CD8+ T cells from PBMCs. The origin of the receptors is a human donor in good health (CMV status not recorded). Some clones in this sample may be carry-over from other donors' samples. CDR3s include the opening cysteine and the closing phenylalanine or tryptophan. A D gene is named only where the DNA matches it firmly. Expanded clones are given a class, and other clones once, few, many or no size at all.

j_gene,abundance,d_gene,v_gene,CDR3aa,CDR3nt
TRBJ2-3,many,-,TRBV2,CASSEAASTDTQYF,TGTGCCAGCAGTGAAGCCGCTAGCACAGATACGCAGTATTTT
TRBJ2-1,-,TRBD2,TRBV4-1,CASSLLAGAYNEQFF,TGCGCCAGCAGCCTACTAGCGGGGGCCTACAATGAGCAGTTCTTC
TRBJ1-1,many,-,TRBV7-2,CASSPLVTEAFF,TGTGCCAGCAGCCCTTTAGTCACTGAAGCTTTCTTT
TRBJ1-1,few,-,TRBV11-2,CASSQDFGGYTEAFF,TGTGCCAGCAGCCAGGACTTCGGAGGGTACACTGAAGCTTTCTTT
TRBJ1-1,many,-,TRBV28,CASSLNREAFF,TGTGCCAGCAGTTTAAATAGGGAAGCTTTCTTT
TRBJ1-2,few,-,TRBV14,CASSQAGTRTF,TGTGCCAGCAGCCAAGCCGGAACCCGCACCTTC
TRBJ1-2,few,-,TRBV25-1,CASRGNSIKYGYTF,TGTGCCAGCAGAGGGAACAGCATAAAATATGGCTACACCTTC
TRBJ2-2,many,-,TRBV11-2,CASSFYGYTGELFF,TGTGCCAGCAGCTTTTACGGGTACACCGGGGAGCTGTTTTTT
TRBJ1-1,few,-,TRBV3-1,CASSPLTSGISAEAFF,TGTGCCAGCAGTCCACTGACATCGGGAATTTCTGCTGAAGCTTTCTTT
TRBJ2-1,many,-,TRBV28,CASSLVEPSYNEQFF,TGTGCCAGCAGTTTAGTAGAGCCATCCTACAATGAGCAGTTCTTC
TRBJ2-7,many,-,TRBV7-8,CASSLDVAYEQYF,TGTGCCAGCAGCTTGGACGTCGCCTACGAGCAGTACTTC
TRBJ2-7,-,-,TRBV10-3,CAISAGVYEQYF,TGTGCCATCAGTGCAGGGGTCTACGAGCAGTACTTC
TRBJ1-6,few,-,TRBV27,CASSFTQTNSPLHF,TGTGCCAGCAGTTTCACGCAGACTAATTCACCCCTCCACTTT
TRBJ2-5,few,-,TRBV14,CASSQVRAYQETQYF,TGTGCCAGCAGCCAAGTCCGGGCCTACCAAGAGACCCAGTACTTC
TRBJ2-1,few,-,TRBV5-4,CASSKPMGPYNEQFF,TGTGCCAGCAGCAAGCCGATGGGGCCCTACAATGAGCAGTTCTTC
TRBJ2-5,few,TRBD1,TRBV11-2,CASSPDRATGETQYF,TGTGCCAGCAGCCCTGACAGGGCTACCGGGGAGACCCAGTACTTC
TRBJ1-1,few,-,TRBV20-1,CSARDPAGGGGGNTEAFF,TGCAGTGCTAGAGATCCAGCCGGGGGGGGAGGGGGTAACACTGAAGCTTTCTTT
TRBJ2-1,-,TRBD2,TRBV2,CASAPSGSPYNEQFF,TGTGCCAGCGCCCCGAGCGGGAGTCCCTACAATGAGCAGTTCTTC
TRBJ2-7,-,TRBD2,TRBV2,CASSARGAGETYEQYF,TGTGCCAGCAGCGCTCGAGGAGCGGGGGAGACCTACGAGCAGTACTTC
TRBJ2-7,many,-,TRBV7-2,CASSLEARVFSYEQYF,TGTGCCAGCAGCTTAGAGGCGAGGGTGTTCTCCTACGAGCAGTACTTC
TRBJ2-5,-,-,TRBV7-9,CASSFRAQETQYF,TGTGCCAGCAGCTTCAGGGCCCAAGAGACCCAGTACTTC
TRBJ1-3,-,-,TRBV12-5,CASKPAYPGAKLLSGNTIYF,TGTGCTAGCAAACCTGCATACCCCGGGGCAAAACTACTATCTGGAAACACCATATATTTT
TRBJ2-1,-,-,TRBV20-1,CSARAPAASYNEQFF,TGCAGTGCTAGAGCGCCTGCAGCATCCTACAATGAGCAGTTCTTC
TRBJ2-2,many,-,TRBV7-9,CASSWPLKIAVNTGELFF,TGTGCCAGCAGCTGGCCCCTCAAAATAGCGGTGAACACCGGGGAGCTGTTTTTT
TRBJ2-3,-,-,TRBV7-9,CASSLEPAAFADTQYF,TGTGCCAGCAGCTTAGAACCAGCAGCCTTCGCAGATACGCAGTATTTT
TRBJ2-3,many,TRBD2,TRBV7-2,CASSFGSGGGLSTDTQYF,TGTGCCAGCAGCTTCGGTAGCGGGGGGGGGCTTAGCACAGATACGCAGTATTTT
TRBJ2-1,-,-,TRBV24-1,CATSGARSAYNEQFF,TGTGCCACCAGTGGTGCCCGTTCGGCCTACAATGAGCAGTTCTTC
TRBJ2-6,-,-,TRBV19,CASSIGGANVLTF,TGTGCCAGTAGTATAGGGGGGGCCAACGTCCTGACTTTC
TRBJ1-1,many,-,TRBV7-2,CASSFREGNTEAFF,TGTGCCAGCAGCTTCCGGGAGGGGAACACTGAAGCTTTCTTT
TRBJ1-4,-,-,TRBV10-3,CAISESGVGINEKLFF,TGTGCCATCAGTGAGTCAGGGGTAGGAATTAATGAAAAACTGTTTTTT
TRBJ1-1,many,TRBD1,TRBV7-6,CASSLARTGREAFF,TGTGCCAGCAGCTTAGCGAGGACAGGACGTGAAGCTTTCTTT
TRBJ2-2,-,-,TRBV20-1,CSARKEGMNTGELFF,TGCAGTGCTAGGAAAGAGGGGATGAACACCGGGGAGCTGTTTTTT
TRBJ2-6,few,-,TRBV20-1,CSARVPGRLEGGANVLTF,TGCAGTGCTAGAGTCCCGGGTCGATTGGAGGGTGGGGCCAACGTCCTGACTTTC
TRBJ2-7,few,-,TRBV29-1,CSVEVGGEQYF,TGCAGCGTTGAAGTAGGAGGCGAGCAGTACTTC
TRBJ1-2,-,-,TRBV5-4,CASSLVGSAVLNYGYTF,TGTGCCAGCAGCTTGGTAGGTTCGGCGGTCCTCAACTATGGCTACACCTTC
TRBJ2-6,few,-,TRBV28,CASSFQSGANVLTF,TGTGCCAGCAGTTTTCAGTCTGGGGCCAACGTCCTGACTTTC
TRBJ1-6,few,TRBD1,TRBV20-1,CSALTDRGFNSPLHF,TGCAGTGCTCTAACCGACAGGGGCTTTAATTCACCCCTCCACTTT
TRBJ1-1,many,-,TRBV12-3/TRBV12-4,CASSFHWVGAGNTEAFF,TGTGCCAGCAGTTTCCATTGGGTTGGAGCAGGGAACACTGAAGCTTTCTTT
TRBJ2-1,many,-,TRBV12-3/TRBV12-4,CASKEVSYNEQFF,TGTGCCAGCAAGGAAGTCTCCTACAATGAGCAGTTCTTC
TRBJ1-6,-,TRBD1,TRBV5-5,CASSAGTGDSPLHF,TGTGCCAGCAGCGCCGGGACAGGGGATTCACCCCTCCACTTT
TRBJ2-4,-,-,TRBV3-1,CASSQVPAGTTTKNIQYF,TGTGCCAGCAGCCAAGTCCCAGCGGGGACAACCACGAAAAACATTCAGTACTTC
TRBJ1-5,-,-,TRBV7-9,CASSLSGDQPQHF,TGTGCCAGCAGCTTATCGGGGGATCAGCCCCAGCATTTT
TRBJ1-1,many,-,TRBV7-2,CASSPQAALLGGTEAFF,TGTGCCAGCAGCCCGCAAGCGGCTCTTTTGGGGGGCACTGAAGCTTTCTTT
TRBJ1-1,-,-,TRBV20-1,CSVNTEAFF,TGCAGTGTAAACACTGAAGCTTTCTTT
TRBJ2-3,-,-,TRBV10-3,CAISEPAGGDTDTQYF,TGTGCCATCAGTGAGCCGGCAGGCGGGGACACAGATACGCAGTATTTT
TRBJ2-7,-,TRBD1,TRBV9,CASSATGGRPMEQYF,TGTGCCAGCAGCGCAACAGGGGGACGGCCCATGGAGCAGTACTTC
TRBJ2-1,many,-,TRBV12-3/TRBV12-4,CASSYTGDEQFF,TGTGCCAGCAGTTATACGGGCGATGAGCAGTTCTTC
TRBJ2-3,many,TRBD1,TRBV7-9,CASSSPGQGFTDTQYF,TGTGCCAGCAGCTCTCCGGGACAGGGTTTCACAGATACGCAGTATTTT
TRBJ2-3,many,-,TRBV10-3,CAISAEGPADTQYF,TGTGCCATCAGTGCTGAGGGCCCGGCAGATACGCAGTATTTT
TRBJ1-2,many,-,TRBV6-1,CASHTPSGGRGYTF,TGTGCCAGCCACACCCCGTCCGGGGGACGTGGCTACACCTTC
TRBJ1-6,-,TRBD1,TRBV28,CASGPREGGSSPLHF,TGTGCCAGCGGACCTCGGGAAGGGGGCTCCTCACCCCTCCACTTT
TRBJ2-7,-,-,TRBV29-1,CSVVAPSDEQYF,TGCAGCGTTGTGGCCCCCTCCGACGAGCAGTACTTC
TRBJ2-7,-,TRBD2,TRBV4-1,CASSPEVLAGQVYEQYF,TGCGCCAGCAGCCCGGAGGTCCTAGCGGGGCAGGTCTACGAGCAGTACTTC
TRBJ2-7,few,-,TRBV5-1,CASSLAGGSDYSYEQYF,TGCGCCAGCAGCTTGGCTGGAGGAAGCGACTACTCCTACGAGCAGTACTTC
TRBJ1-5,few,-,TRBV20-1,CSASGDNQPQHF,TGCAGTGCTAGTGGGGACAATCAGCCCCAGCATTTT
TRBJ1-3,-,-,TRBV7-6,CASSLADRGYTIYF,TGTGCCAGCAGCTTAGCGGATAGGGGATACACCATATATTTT
TRBJ2-1,many,TRBD1,TRBV7-2,CASSAPGQGTNEQFF,TGTGCCAGCAGCGCCCCGGGACAGGGTACCAATGAGCAGTTCTTC